This is a list of T cell receptor beta chains from one sample in a study of blood T cell repertoires in COVID-19. Profiled with immunoSEQ multiplex PCR; TCRdb holds only in-frame clones, not every one. The top ten hold around 0.84% of the sample, which has roughly 250,000 clones, approximately 90% seen once. The sample comprised peripheral blood. These receptors came from a man aged 25 to 45 with acute or convalescent COVID-19. The CDR3 runs from the conserved cysteine through the conserved F or W. A D gene is named only where the DNA matches it firmly. Part of the rows lack a size; the others show once, few, many or a class for expanded clones.

clone_size: -
v_call: TRBV9
j_call: TRBJ2-3
d_call: TRBD2
cdr3_aa: CASSVLAGGDTQYF
cdr3_nt: TGTGCCAGCAGCGTTTTAGCGGGAGGAGATACGCAGTATTTT

clone_size: -
v_call: TRBV4-2
j_call: TRBJ1-4
d_call: TRBD1
cdr3_aa: CASSRDRGSTNEKLFF
cdr3_nt: TGTGCCAGCAGCCGGGACAGGGGCTCAACTAATGAAAAACTGTTTTTT

clone_size: -
v_call: TRBV5-4
j_call: TRBJ2-3
d_call: -
cdr3_aa: CASSARDSTDTQYF
cdr3_nt: TGTGCCAGCAGCGCCCGGGACTCTACAGATACGCAGTATTTT

clone_size: -
v_call: TRBV5-1
j_call: TRBJ1-2
d_call: -
cdr3_aa: CASSLATTGTSYGYTF
cdr3_nt: TGCGCCAGCAGCTTGGCCACTACCGGGACATCCTATGGCTACACCTTC

clone_size: -
v_call: TRBV2
j_call: TRBJ1-5
d_call: -
cdr3_aa: CASRGTSSNQPQHF
cdr3_nt: TGTGCCAGCAGGGGGACATCTAGCAATCAGCCCCAGCATTTT

clone_size: -
v_call: TRBV27
j_call: TRBJ1-1
d_call: -
cdr3_aa: CASSFWGQPDLNTEAFF
cdr3_nt: TGTGCCAGCAGTTTTTGGGGGCAACCCGATTTGAACACTGAAGCTTTCTTT

clone_size: -
v_call: TRBV5-4
j_call: TRBJ1-4
d_call: -
cdr3_aa: CASSPGVNEKLFF
cdr3_nt: TGTGCCAGCAGCCCAGGGGTAAATGAAAAACTGTTTTTT

clone_size: -
v_call: TRBV28
j_call: TRBJ1-2
d_call: -
cdr3_aa: CASSLATVYGYTF
cdr3_nt: TGTGCCAGCAGTTTGGCTACAGTCTATGGCTACACCTTC

clone_size: -
v_call: TRBV5-4
j_call: TRBJ2-1
d_call: TRBD2
cdr3_aa: CASTHMTSGHYNEQFF
cdr3_nt: TGTGCCAGCACGCACATGACTAGCGGACACTACAATGAGCAGTTCTTC

clone_size: -
v_call: TRBV11-2
j_call: TRBJ1-6
d_call: -
cdr3_aa: CASSLEPGGSPLHF
cdr3_nt: TGTGCCAGCAGCTTAGAGCCGGGAGGTTCACCCCTCCACTTT

clone_size: once
v_call: TRBV28
j_call: TRBJ1-5
d_call: -
cdr3_aa: CASSSWGEAQHF
cdr3_nt: TGTGCCAGCAGCTCCTGGGGAGAGGCCCAGCATTTT

clone_size: -
v_call: TRBV7-3
j_call: TRBJ2-2
d_call: -
cdr3_aa: CASSLNRGMSTGELFF
cdr3_nt: TGTGCCAGCAGCTTAAATCGGGGAATGAGCACCGGGGAGCTGTTTTTT

clone_size: -
v_call: TRBV9
j_call: TRBJ1-6
d_call: -
cdr3_aa: CASSVGPRVNSPLHF
cdr3_nt: TGTGCCAGCAGCGTAGGTCCACGAGTGAATTCACCCCTCCACTTT

clone_size: -
v_call: TRBV1
j_call: TRBJ2-4
d_call: -
cdr3_aa: CTSSEKDREAKNIQYF
cdr3_nt: TGCACCAGCAGCGAAAAGGATCGGGAGGCCAAAAACATTCAGTACTTC

clone_size: -
v_call: TRBV6-5
j_call: TRBJ1-1
d_call: -
cdr3_aa: CASSYAGVVVTEAFF
cdr3_nt: TGTGCCAGCAGTTATGCAGGGGTTGTTGTCACTGAAGCTTTCTTT

clone_size: once
v_call: TRBV18
j_call: TRBJ1-6
d_call: -
cdr3_aa: CASSLQGITNSPLHF
cdr3_nt: TGTGCCAGCTCACTACAGGGAATCACCAATTCACCCCTCCACTTT

clone_size: -
v_call: TRBV6-6
j_call: TRBJ2-7
d_call: -
cdr3_aa: CASTSRRQANSYEQYF
cdr3_nt: TGTGCCAGCACCTCAAGACGACAGGCCAACTCCTACGAGCAGTACTTC

clone_size: -
v_call: TRBV9
j_call: TRBJ2-3
d_call: -
cdr3_aa: CASSPLSDTQYF
cdr3_nt: TGTGCCAGCAGCCCCCTATCAGATACGCAGTATTTT

clone_size: -
v_call: TRBV7-8
j_call: TRBJ2-7
d_call: TRBD1
cdr3_aa: CASSTTGEPYYEQYF
cdr3_nt: TGTGCCAGCAGCACGACAGGGGAGCCATACTACGAGCAGTACTTC

clone_size: once
v_call: TRBV11-2
j_call: TRBJ1-1
d_call: TRBD1
cdr3_aa: CASSSRDRGRAEAFF
cdr3_nt: TGTGCCAGCAGCTCCCGAGACAGGGGGCGGGCTGAAGCTTTCTTT

clone_size: -
v_call: TRBV9
j_call: TRBJ2-1
d_call: TRBD2
cdr3_aa: CASSVGGASGVSYNEQFF
cdr3_nt: TGTGCCAGCAGCGTAGGGGGTGCTAGCGGAGTCTCCTACAATGAGCAGTTCTTC

clone_size: -
v_call: TRBV2
j_call: TRBJ1-4
d_call: -
cdr3_aa: CASARERLATNEKLFF
cdr3_nt: TGTGCCAGCGCCCGCGAAAGATTAGCTACTAATGAAAAACTGTTTTTT

clone_size: -
v_call: TRBV12-3/TRBV12-4
j_call: TRBJ2-5
d_call: TRBD2
cdr3_aa: CASQRGASETQYF
cdr3_nt: TGTGCCAGCCAGCGGGGGGCGTCAGAGACCCAGTACTTC

clone_size: -
v_call: TRBV5-1
j_call: TRBJ2-5
d_call: -
cdr3_aa: CASRSGVARVQETQYF
cdr3_nt: TGCGCCAGCCGCTCCGGGGTAGCGAGAGTACAAGAGACCCAGTACTTC

clone_size: -
v_call: TRBV5-1
j_call: TRBJ1-2
d_call: -
cdr3_aa: CASSRDNPYGYTF
cdr3_nt: TGCGCCAGCAGCCGGGACAATCCCTATGGCTACACCTTC

clone_size: -
v_call: TRBV5-5
j_call: TRBJ1-5
d_call: TRBD1
cdr3_aa: CASSLVDRVDQPQHF
cdr3_nt: TGTGCCAGCAGCTTAGTGGACAGGGTAGATCAGCCCCAGCATTTT

clone_size: -
v_call: TRBV9
j_call: TRBJ1-6
d_call: -
cdr3_aa: CASSVAGGFSPLHF
cdr3_nt: TGTGCCAGCAGCGTAGCCGGCGGCTTTTCACCCCTCCACTTT

clone_size: -
v_call: TRBV5-1
j_call: TRBJ2-5
d_call: TRBD1
cdr3_aa: CASSLKAGTGQETQYF
cdr3_nt: TGCGCCAGCAGCTTGAAGGCGGGGACAGGCCAAGAGACCCAGTACTTC

clone_size: -
v_call: TRBV27
j_call: TRBJ2-7
d_call: TRBD1
cdr3_aa: CASRGQGSLFRYF
cdr3_nt: TGTGCCAGCAGAGGACAGGGTTCGTTATTTCGGTACTTC

clone_size: -
v_call: TRBV11-3
j_call: TRBJ2-2
d_call: -
cdr3_aa: CASSPGPGGELFF
cdr3_nt: TGTGCCAGCAGCCCTGGTCCGGGCGGGGAGCTGTTTTTT

clone_size: -
v_call: TRBV28
j_call: TRBJ2-3
d_call: -
cdr3_aa: CASSFSVDTQYF
cdr3_nt: TGTGCCAGCAGTTTTAGTGTGGATACGCAGTATTTT

clone_size: -
v_call: TRBV6-5
j_call: TRBJ1-4
d_call: TRBD1
cdr3_aa: CASRNQDRGDEKLFF
cdr3_nt: TGTGCCAGCAGGAACCAGGACAGGGGAGATGAAAAACTGTTTTTT

clone_size: -
v_call: TRBV3-1/TRBV3-2
j_call: TRBJ2-5
d_call: -
cdr3_aa: CASGGPGETQYF
cdr3_nt: TGTGCCAGCGGCGGACCGGGGGAGACCCAGTACTTC

clone_size: -
v_call: TRBV28
j_call: TRBJ1-1
d_call: TRBD1
cdr3_aa: CASRPYPDRGREAFF
cdr3_nt: TGTGCCAGCAGACCGTACCCTGACAGGGGGCGGGAAGCTTTCTTT

clone_size: -
v_call: TRBV14
j_call: TRBJ1-2
d_call: -
cdr3_aa: CASSPREGDYGYTF
cdr3_nt: TGTGCCAGCAGCCCGAGGGAGGGGGACTATGGCTACACCTTC

clone_size: -
v_call: TRBV6-2/TRBV6-3
j_call: TRBJ2-7
d_call: -
cdr3_aa: CASSYVSGGTGEQYF
cdr3_nt: TGTGCCAGCAGTTACGTATCTGGCGGTACTGGCGAGCAGTACTTC

clone_size: few
v_call: TRBV7-9
j_call: TRBJ2-2
d_call: TRBD2
cdr3_aa: CASSPPRASGRPGELFF
cdr3_nt: TGTGCCAGCAGCCCTCCTCGGGCTAGCGGGAGGCCCGGGGAGCTGTTTTTT

clone_size: -
v_call: TRBV2
j_call: TRBJ1-6
d_call: -
cdr3_aa: CASKGLNNSPLHF
cdr3_nt: TGTGCCAGCAAGGGACTGAATAATTCACCCCTCCACTTT

clone_size: -
v_call: TRBV29-1
j_call: TRBJ2-7
d_call: TRBD1
cdr3_aa: CSGRDRGYEQYF
cdr3_nt: TGCAGCGGTCGGGACAGGGGTTACGAGCAGTACTTC

clone_size: -
v_call: TRBV30
j_call: TRBJ1-5
d_call: -
cdr3_aa: CAWSLTGTNQPQHF
cdr3_nt: TGTGCCTGGAGTTTAACAGGGACGAATCAGCCCCAGCATTTT

clone_size: -
v_call: TRBV2
j_call: TRBJ1-2
d_call: TRBD1
cdr3_aa: CASSVRGRRSGYTF
cdr3_nt: TGTGCCAGCAGTGTCAGGGGGCGACGGTCTGGCTACACCTTC

clone_size: -
v_call: TRBV25-1
j_call: TRBJ1-1
d_call: -
cdr3_aa: CASSDVWGGAFF
cdr3_nt: TGTGCCAGCAGTGATGTTTGGGGGGGAGCTTTCTTT

clone_size: -
v_call: TRBV4-1
j_call: TRBJ2-5
d_call: TRBD2
cdr3_aa: CASSQDLASGGRETQYF
cdr3_nt: TGCGCCAGCAGCCAAGATCTTGCTAGCGGGGGGAGGGAGACCCAGTACTTC

clone_size: -
v_call: TRBV7-3
j_call: TRBJ2-1
d_call: TRBD2
cdr3_aa: CASTGASGSLLNEQFF
cdr3_nt: TGTGCCAGCACTGGGGCTAGCGGGAGTCTCCTAAATGAGCAGTTCTTC

clone_size: once
v_call: TRBV6-5
j_call: TRBJ2-7
d_call: TRBD2
cdr3_aa: CASSSRLAGGYEQYF
cdr3_nt: TGTGCCAGCAGTTCCCGACTAGCGGGGGGCTACGAGCAGTACTTC

clone_size: -
v_call: TRBV6-5
j_call: TRBJ1-1
d_call: TRBD1
cdr3_aa: CASSRRQGGTEAFF
cdr3_nt: TGTGCCAGCAGCCGCCGACAGGGTGGCACTGAAGCTTTCTTT